This T cell receptor (beta chain) was observed in a study of blood T cells in healthy people across ages. This CDR3 is built from 15 residues. From germline, CDR1 is SGHTS and CDR2 YDEGEE. The V and J ends lost 3 bases and 5 bases, in that order; junction bases with no gene match: 11. The table lists this clonotype with a few counts. Sample-barcoded 5' priming and a J-beta primer mix drove a second PCR of roughly 6 to 12 cycles. TCRdb reprocessed the 5' RACE reads with MiXCR, giving one entry per CDR3 protein. The table has roughly 800,000 distinct CDR3 sequences, 40% to 65% seen once. This sequence originates from a man older than 75 in good health. The sequencing sample was made of blood. The chain joins TRBV5-8 to TRBJ2-7; 7 nucleotides align to TRBD2. Written as DNA, the CDR3 is TGTGCCAGCAGCTCGGGACTACTGTCCAGGGACGAGCAGTACTTC. Its translation: CASSSGLLSRDEQYF.